These T cell receptor beta chains were read from a single sample in a study of PD-1 blockade in classical Hodgkin lymphoma. Assay: immunoSEQ multiplex PCR; the TCRdb copy retains only in-frame clones and omits some. The sample has tens of thousands of clones, around 80% seen once. Sequenced here: peripheral blood mononuclear cells (PBMCs), sampled before the fourth cycle of nivolumab. These receptors were collected from a human donor with classical Hodgkin lymphoma. Both conserved end residues are part of each CDR3.

J gene: TRBJ2-1
V gene: TRBV9
CDR3 protein: CASSPSSEQFF

J gene: TRBJ1-3
V gene: TRBV5-1
CDR3 protein: CASSATGEGNTIYF

J gene: TRBJ2-3
V gene: TRBV11-2
CDR3 protein: CASSSNSGRLDTQYF

J gene: TRBJ2-6
V gene: TRBV19
CDR3 protein: CASTYGGQGAGANVLTF

J gene: TRBJ1-1
V gene: TRBV12-5
CDR3 protein: CASGLPRLNTEAFF

J gene: TRBJ2-5
V gene: TRBV15
CDR3 protein: CATSRGGGFETQYF

J gene: TRBJ2-5
V gene: TRBV7-9
CDR3 protein: CASSLESSVETQYF

J gene: TRBJ2-2
V gene: TRBV2
CDR3 protein: CASSLGVQPYLSGELFF

J gene: TRBJ2-2
V gene: TRBV28
CDR3 protein: CASSLFPTVSGTGELFF

J gene: TRBJ1-3
V gene: TRBV11-2
CDR3 protein: CASCPWDGLENTIYF

J gene: TRBJ2-2
V gene: TRBV7-2
CDR3 protein: CASSFGGANTGELFF

J gene: TRBJ1-6
V gene: TRBV9
CDR3 protein: CASSLEGVRDSPLHF

J gene: TRBJ2-3
V gene: TRBV5-4
CDR3 protein: CASRRGLAGGNRTQYF

J gene: TRBJ1-1
V gene: TRBV6-5
CDR3 protein: CASSWRENTEAFF

J gene: TRBJ1-2
V gene: TRBV14
CDR3 protein: CASSFKSNYGYTF

J gene: TRBJ1-3
V gene: TRBV6-5
CDR3 protein: CASSYSVTGAGNTIYF

J gene: TRBJ2-7
V gene: TRBV4-3
CDR3 protein: CASSQDVGSGGSPYEQYF

J gene: TRBJ1-6
V gene: TRBV28
CDR3 protein: CARVGIQGTRSPLHF

J gene: TRBJ1-6
V gene: TRBV9
CDR3 protein: CASSAREGGDSPLHF

J gene: TRBJ2-7
V gene: TRBV7-3
CDR3 protein: CASSSDRRGEQYF

J gene: TRBJ1-2
V gene: TRBV19
CDR3 protein: CASSIIAGENGYTF

J gene: TRBJ2-3
V gene: TRBV30
CDR3 protein: CAWRGDREVADTQYF

J gene: TRBJ1-6
V gene: TRBV7-9
CDR3 protein: CASVEGGDGSPLHF

J gene: TRBJ1-1
V gene: TRBV9
CDR3 protein: CASSTTKDTEAFF

J gene: TRBJ2-5
V gene: TRBV27
CDR3 protein: CASSFKRGEETQYF

J gene: TRBJ1-1
V gene: TRBV7-2
CDR3 protein: CASSLGGVNTEAFF

J gene: TRBJ2-1
V gene: TRBV4-3
CDR3 protein: CASSQEQGTYEQFF

J gene: TRBJ2-1
V gene: TRBV4-2
CDR3 protein: CASSQEGTRYNEQFF

J gene: TRBJ1-5
V gene: TRBV15
CDR3 protein: CATSREGRGANQPQHF

J gene: TRBJ2-7
V gene: TRBV10-3
CDR3 protein: CAISEPPSDEQYF

J gene: TRBJ2-3
V gene: TRBV6-4
CDR3 protein: CASSERGGHADTQYF

J gene: TRBJ2-3
V gene: TRBV5-1
CDR3 protein: CASSSPRGEGDTQYF

J gene: TRBJ2-3
V gene: TRBV2
CDR3 protein: CASSEGGLAGSDTQYF

J gene: TRBJ2-7
V gene: TRBV6-1
CDR3 protein: CASSERGRGGEQYF

J gene: TRBJ1-4
V gene: TRBV6-6
CDR3 protein: CASSNRGTNEKLFF

J gene: TRBJ2-5
V gene: TRBV19
CDR3 protein: CASSTRARGNLETQYF

J gene: TRBJ2-7
V gene: TRBV27
CDR3 protein: CASSLLPALGQYF

J gene: TRBJ1-1
V gene: TRBV9
CDR3 protein: CASSVDWGMNTEAFF

J gene: TRBJ2-5
V gene: TRBV6-1
CDR3 protein: CASSGAVAGHQETQYF

J gene: TRBJ2-7
V gene: TRBV5-6
CDR3 protein: CASSSSYYEQYF

J gene: TRBJ2-5
V gene: TRBV5-1
CDR3 protein: CASSLAAEETQYF

J gene: TRBJ1-5
V gene: TRBV28
CDR3 protein: CASSFRRYNQPQHF

J gene: TRBJ1-1
V gene: TRBV4-2
CDR3 protein: CASSLWVLGRNTEAFF

J gene: TRBJ1-2
V gene: TRBV7-9
CDR3 protein: CASSLPEGYGYTF

J gene: TRBJ2-5
V gene: TRBV19
CDR3 protein: CASSTGTGGQETQYF

J gene: TRBJ1-2
V gene: TRBV25-1
CDR3 protein: CASSEWDRAYGYTF

J gene: TRBJ2-3
V gene: TRBV18
CDR3 protein: CASSDTLRGRADTQYF

J gene: TRBJ1-5
V gene: TRBV4-3
CDR3 protein: CASSPTPQANQPQHF

J gene: TRBJ2-5
V gene: TRBV19
CDR3 protein: CASSTRSLWHF